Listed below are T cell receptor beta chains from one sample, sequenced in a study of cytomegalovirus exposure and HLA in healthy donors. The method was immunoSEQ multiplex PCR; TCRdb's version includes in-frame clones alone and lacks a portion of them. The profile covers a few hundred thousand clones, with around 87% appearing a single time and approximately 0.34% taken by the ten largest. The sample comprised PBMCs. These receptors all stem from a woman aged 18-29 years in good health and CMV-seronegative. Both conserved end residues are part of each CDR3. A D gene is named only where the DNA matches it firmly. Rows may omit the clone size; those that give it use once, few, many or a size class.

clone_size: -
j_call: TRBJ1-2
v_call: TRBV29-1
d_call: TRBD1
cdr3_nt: TGCAGCGTTGACGGCGGGACAGGGGACTATGGCTACACCTTC
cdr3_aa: CSVDGGTGDYGYTF

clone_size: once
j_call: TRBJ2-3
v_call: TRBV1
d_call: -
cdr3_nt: TGCACCAGCAGCCCTTTTGGGACAGGGGGCGATGCAGATACGCAGTATTTT
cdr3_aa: CTSSPFGTGGDADTQYF

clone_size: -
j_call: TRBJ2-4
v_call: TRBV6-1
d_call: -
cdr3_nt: TGTGCCAGCAGTGTGGAGGGTAACATTCAGTACTTC
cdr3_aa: CASSVEGNIQYF

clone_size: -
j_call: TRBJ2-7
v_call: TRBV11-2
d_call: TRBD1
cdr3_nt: TGTGCCAGCAGCTCGGTGGGGACAGGGGGGTTTAACGACGAGCAGTACTTC
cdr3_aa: CASSSVGTGGFNDEQYF

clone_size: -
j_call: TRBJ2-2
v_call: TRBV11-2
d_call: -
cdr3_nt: TGTGCCAGCAGCTTTTATACCGGGGAGCTGTTTTTT
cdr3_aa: CASSFYTGELFF

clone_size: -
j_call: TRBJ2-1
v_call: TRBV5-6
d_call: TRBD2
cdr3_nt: TGTGCCAGCAGCTTGGGCCGGACTAGCCACAATGAGCAGTTCTTC
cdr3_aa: CASSLGRTSHNEQFF

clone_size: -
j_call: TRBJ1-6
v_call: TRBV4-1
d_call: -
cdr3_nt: TGCGCCAGCAGCCAAGATCAGGCAGTGTATAATTCACCCCTCCACTTT
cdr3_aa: CASSQDQAVYNSPLHF

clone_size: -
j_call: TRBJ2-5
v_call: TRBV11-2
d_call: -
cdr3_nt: TGTGCCAGCAGAGGTCCGGGGGAGACCCAGTACTTC
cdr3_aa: CASRGPGETQYF

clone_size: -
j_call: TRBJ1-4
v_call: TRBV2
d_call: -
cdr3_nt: TGTGCCAGCAGGAGCTACAGGGAAAATGAAAAACTGTTTTTT
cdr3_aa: CASRSYRENEKLFF

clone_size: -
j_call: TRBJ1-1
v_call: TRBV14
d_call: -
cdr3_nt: TGTGCCAGCAGCCCCGTAACAGGTATGAACACTGAAGCTTTCTTT
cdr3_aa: CASSPVTGMNTEAFF

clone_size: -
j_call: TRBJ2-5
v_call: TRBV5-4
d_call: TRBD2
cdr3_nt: TGTGCCAGCAGCTTAATTGGACTAGCGGGGGGAGAGACCCAGTACTTC
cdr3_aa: CASSLIGLAGGETQYF

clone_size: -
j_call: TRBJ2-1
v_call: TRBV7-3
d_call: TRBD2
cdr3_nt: TGTGCCAGCAGCCCGACTAGCGGGGGGGCCCACAATGAGCAGTTCTTC
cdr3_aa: CASSPTSGGAHNEQFF

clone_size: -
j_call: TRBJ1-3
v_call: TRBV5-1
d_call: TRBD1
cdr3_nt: TGCGCCAGCAGCTCTAGGACAGGAAGCTCTGGAAACACCATATATTTT
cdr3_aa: CASSSRTGSSGNTIYF

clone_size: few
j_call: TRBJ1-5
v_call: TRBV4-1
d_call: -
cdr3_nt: TGCGCCAGCAGCCCCATGGGAGGGCTTAGCAATCAGCCCCAGCATTTT
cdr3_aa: CASSPMGGLSNQPQHF

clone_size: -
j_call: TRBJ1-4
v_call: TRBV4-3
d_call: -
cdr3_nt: TGCGCCAGCAGCCAAGAATTTCCAGGGTCTGAAAAACTGTTTTTT
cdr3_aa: CASSQEFPGSEKLFF

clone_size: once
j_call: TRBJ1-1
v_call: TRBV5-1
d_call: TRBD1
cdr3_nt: TGCGCCAGCAGCGGGTCGACAGGGGACACTGAAGCTTTCTTT
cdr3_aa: CASSGSTGDTEAFF

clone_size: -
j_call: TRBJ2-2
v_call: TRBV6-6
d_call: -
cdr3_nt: TGTGCCAGCAGTTACCTAGGCGCGGGCGGGGAGCTGTTTTTT
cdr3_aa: CASSYLGAGGELFF

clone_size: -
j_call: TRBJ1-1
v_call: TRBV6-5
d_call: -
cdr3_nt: TGTGCCAGCAGTCCCGGGGTTACTGAAGCTTTCTTT
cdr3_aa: CASSPGVTEAFF

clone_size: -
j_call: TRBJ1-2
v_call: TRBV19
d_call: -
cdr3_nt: TGTGCCAGTACCGGGACTACGGCTAACTATGGCTACACCTTC
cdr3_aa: CASTGTTANYGYTF

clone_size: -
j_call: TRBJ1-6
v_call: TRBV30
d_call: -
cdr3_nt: TGTGCCTCCCGGAACAGGGAAGGTCCCTATAATTCACCCCTCCACTTT
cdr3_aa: CASRNREGPYNSPLHF

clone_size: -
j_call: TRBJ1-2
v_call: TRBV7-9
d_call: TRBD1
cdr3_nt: TGTGCCAGCAGCTTCGACAGGGGAGATAACTATGGCTACACCTTC
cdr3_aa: CASSFDRGDNYGYTF

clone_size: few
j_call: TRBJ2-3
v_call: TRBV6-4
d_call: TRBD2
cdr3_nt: TGTGCCAGCAGTGAACTAGCGGGGAGAACAGATACGCAGTATTTT
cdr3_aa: CASSELAGRTDTQYF

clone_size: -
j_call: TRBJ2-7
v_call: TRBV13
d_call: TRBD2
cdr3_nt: TGTGCCAGCAGCCCAGCGGGACGGAACTACGAGCAGTACTTC
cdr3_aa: CASSPAGRNYEQYF

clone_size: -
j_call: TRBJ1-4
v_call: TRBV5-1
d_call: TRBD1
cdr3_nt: TGCGCCAGCAGCGCGGGACAGAATAATGAAAAACTGTTTTTT
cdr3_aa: CASSAGQNNEKLFF

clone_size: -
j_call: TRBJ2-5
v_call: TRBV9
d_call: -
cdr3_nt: TGTGCCTCCGGAGGTGAAGCAGGCCAAGAGACCCAGTACTTC
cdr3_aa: CASGGEAGQETQYF

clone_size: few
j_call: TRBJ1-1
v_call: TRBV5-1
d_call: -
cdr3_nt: TGCGCCAGCAGCAAGCCGAACGGTAGGAACACTGAAGCTTTCTTT
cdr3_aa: CASSKPNGRNTEAFF

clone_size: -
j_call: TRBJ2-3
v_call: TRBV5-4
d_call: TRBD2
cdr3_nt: TGTGCCAGCAGCTTGGCCGGTGCGGGGGGACTCACAGATACGCAGTATTTT
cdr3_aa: CASSLAGAGGLTDTQYF

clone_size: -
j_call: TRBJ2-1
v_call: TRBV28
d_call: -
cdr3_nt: TGTGCCAGCAAGCCAGAGGGAGCGATCTACAATGAGCAGTTCTTC
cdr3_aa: CASKPEGAIYNEQFF

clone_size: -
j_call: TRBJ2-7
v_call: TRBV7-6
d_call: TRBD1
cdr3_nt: TGTGCCAGCAGCCAAACCACGACAGGGGCGGACGAGCAGTACTTC
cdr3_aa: CASSQTTTGADEQYF